A selection of T cell receptor beta chains follows, all from one sample in a study of blood T cell repertoires in COVID-19. The assay was immunoSEQ multiplex PCR, and TCRdb's table has in-frame clones only and misses some. Of 200,000 or so clones listed, around 80% are singletons. The source material was PBMCs or T cells enriched from blood (not recorded which). The receptors were sampled from a man between 60 and 75 years old who had recovered from COVID-19. CDR3s include the opening cysteine and the closing phenylalanine or tryptophan. The order of the fields is J gene, V gene, CDR3 protein.

>TRBJ2-5|TRBV7-9
CASSQSARETQYF
>TRBJ1-2|TRBV29-1
CSVGTGDGYGYTF
>TRBJ2-3|TRBV7-3
CASSLGENTDTQYF
>TRBJ2-5|TRBV28
CASRLAGGQETQYF
>TRBJ2-2|TRBV19
CASTPVGGANTGELFF
>TRBJ2-1|TRBV5-1
CASSKGTSADEQFF
>TRBJ2-3|TRBV7-6
CASSKQGGAGAPTDTQYF
>TRBJ2-3|TRBV6-5
CASSYTVLGADTQYF
>TRBJ2-1|TRBV20-1
CSAPLYNEQFF
>TRBJ1-2|TRBV4-3
CASSQDSPQGRGYTF
>TRBJ2-3|TRBV28
CATSSGDTDTQYF
>TRBJ1-1|TRBV10-2
CASSAWSTEAFF
>TRBJ2-1|TRBV7-2
CASSSLGGGHGEQFF
>TRBJ2-3|TRBV5-5
CASSLGRGVGAQYF
>TRBJ2-3|TRBV24-1
CATSYTGEADTQYF
>TRBJ1-1|TRBV10-1
CASRGQVDTEAFF
>TRBJ2-4|TRBV11-3
CASSPRTSGGEEYF
>TRBJ1-1|TRBV5-1
CASKSGLNTEAFF
>TRBJ1-5|TRBV5-1
CASSLEQGDQPQHF
>TRBJ2-1|TRBV18
CASSPRTSGYNEQFF
>TRBJ1-2|TRBV18
CASSPVDRRFYGYTF
>TRBJ2-7|TRBV6-5
CASTNGGLASGEQYF
>TRBJ2-7|TRBV12-5
CASGLDLGDRGHEQYF
>TRBJ2-5|TRBV9
CASSVGTGIGETQYF
>TRBJ1-2|TRBV5-1
CASSTQGNYGYTF
>TRBJ1-1|TRBV19
CASGKNRGTEAFF